This entry describes one T cell receptor beta chain. Its antigen is still unknown. Those who donated were healthy bone marrow donors. V was trimmed by 5 bases and J by 3 bases, leaving 11 bases between them. The germline V gene has CDR1 SGHDT and CDR2 YYEEEE. CDR3 length: 13 amino acids. It was with 60 Vbeta and 13 Jbeta primers that the PCR ran. Measured with immunoSEQ multiplex PCR; TCRdb has only the in-frame clones, and not every one. The sample has approximately 190,000 clones; roughly 84% are singletons. These data are taken from a study of cytomegalovirus exposure and HLA in healthy donors. Across the study: Earlier sequencing of some 180 million T cells yielded roughly 100 million unique TCR beta sequences. Broader study findings: Rates of TCR association differed by HLA locus in a later analysis, with DRB1 highest and HLA-C lowest.

J is TRBJ1-1 and V is TRBV5-6; D gene uncertain. The source of this sequence is a boy between 10 and 17 years old in good health and CMV-seronegative. Sample: PBMCs. CDR3 in DNA: TGTGCCAGCAGTGGTGCGGGGTACACTGAAGCTTTCTTT. Residues: CASSGAGYTEAFF.